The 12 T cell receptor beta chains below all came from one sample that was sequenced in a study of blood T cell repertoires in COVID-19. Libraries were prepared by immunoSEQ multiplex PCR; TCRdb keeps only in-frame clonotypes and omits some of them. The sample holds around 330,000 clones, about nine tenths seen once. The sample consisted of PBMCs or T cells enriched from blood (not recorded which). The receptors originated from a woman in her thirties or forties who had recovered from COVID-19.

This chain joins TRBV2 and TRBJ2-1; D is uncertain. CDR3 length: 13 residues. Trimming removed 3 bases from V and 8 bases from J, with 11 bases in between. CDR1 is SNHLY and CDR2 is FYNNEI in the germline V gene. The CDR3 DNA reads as TGTGCCAGCAGTGACCGGGTTTTGGATGAGCAGTTCTTC. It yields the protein CASSDRVLDEQFF.

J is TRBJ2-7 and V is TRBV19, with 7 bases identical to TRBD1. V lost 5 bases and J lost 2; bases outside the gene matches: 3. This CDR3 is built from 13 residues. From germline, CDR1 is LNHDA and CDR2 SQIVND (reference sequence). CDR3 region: CASSDRAAYEQYF. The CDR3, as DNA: TGTGCCAGTAGTGACAGGGCTGCCTACGAGCAGTACTTC.

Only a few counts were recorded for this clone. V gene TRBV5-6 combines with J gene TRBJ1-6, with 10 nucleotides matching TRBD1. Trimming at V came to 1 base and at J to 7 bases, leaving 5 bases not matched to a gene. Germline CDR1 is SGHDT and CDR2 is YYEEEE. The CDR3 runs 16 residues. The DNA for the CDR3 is TGTGCCAGCAGCTTGTGGGGACAGGGGCTCAATTCACCCCTCCACTTT. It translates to CASSLWGQGLNSPLHF.

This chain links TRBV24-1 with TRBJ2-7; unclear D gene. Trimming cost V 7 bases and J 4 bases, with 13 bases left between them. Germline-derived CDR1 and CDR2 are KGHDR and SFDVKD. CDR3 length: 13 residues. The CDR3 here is CATSGSGQYEQYF. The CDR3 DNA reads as TGTGCCACCAGCGGATCGGGTCAATACGAGCAGTACTTC.

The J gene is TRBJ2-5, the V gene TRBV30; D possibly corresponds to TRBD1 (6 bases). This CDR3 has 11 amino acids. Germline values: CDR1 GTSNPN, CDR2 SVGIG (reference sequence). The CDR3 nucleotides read TGTGTTTGGGCAGGGGAAGAGACCCAGTACTTC. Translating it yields CVWAGEETQYF.

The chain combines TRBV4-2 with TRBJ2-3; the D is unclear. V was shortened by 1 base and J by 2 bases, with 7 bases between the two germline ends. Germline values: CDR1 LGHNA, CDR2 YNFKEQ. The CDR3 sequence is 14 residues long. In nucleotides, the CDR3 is TGTGCCAGCAGCCAAGGTTCTATCACAGATACGCAGTATTTT. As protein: CASSQGSITDTQYF.

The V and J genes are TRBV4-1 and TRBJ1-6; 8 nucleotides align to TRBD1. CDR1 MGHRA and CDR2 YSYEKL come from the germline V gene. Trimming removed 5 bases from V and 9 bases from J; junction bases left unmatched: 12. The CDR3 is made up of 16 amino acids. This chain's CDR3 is CASSSLDREGGSPLHF. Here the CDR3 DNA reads TGCGCCAGCAGCTCCTTGGACAGGGAAGGGGGTTCACCCCTCCACTTT.

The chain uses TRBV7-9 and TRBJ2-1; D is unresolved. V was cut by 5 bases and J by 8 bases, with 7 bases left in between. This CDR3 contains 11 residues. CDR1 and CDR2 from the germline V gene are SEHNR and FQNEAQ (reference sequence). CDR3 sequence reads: CASSPTDEQFF. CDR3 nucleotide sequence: TGTGCCAGCAGCCCCACGGATGAGCAGTTCTTC.

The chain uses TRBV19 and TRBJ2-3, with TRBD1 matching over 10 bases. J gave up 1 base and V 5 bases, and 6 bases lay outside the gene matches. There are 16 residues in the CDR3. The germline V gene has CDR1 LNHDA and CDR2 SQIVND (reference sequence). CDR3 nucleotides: TGTGCCAGTAGTCGGGGGACAGGGGACGGCACAGATACGCAGTATTTT. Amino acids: CASSRGTGDGTDTQYF.

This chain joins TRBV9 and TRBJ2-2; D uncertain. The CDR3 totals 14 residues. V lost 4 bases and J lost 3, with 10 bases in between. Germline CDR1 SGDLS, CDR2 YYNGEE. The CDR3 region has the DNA TGTGCCAGCAGCTATGAAGCGTACACCGGGGAGCTGTTTTTT. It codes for CASSYEAYTGELFF.

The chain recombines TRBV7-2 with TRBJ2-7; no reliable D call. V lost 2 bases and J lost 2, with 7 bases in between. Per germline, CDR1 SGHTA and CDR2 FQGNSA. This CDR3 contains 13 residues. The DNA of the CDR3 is TGTGCCAGCAGCTTAACAGAAGCCTACGAGCAGTACTTC. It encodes CASSLTEAYEQYF.

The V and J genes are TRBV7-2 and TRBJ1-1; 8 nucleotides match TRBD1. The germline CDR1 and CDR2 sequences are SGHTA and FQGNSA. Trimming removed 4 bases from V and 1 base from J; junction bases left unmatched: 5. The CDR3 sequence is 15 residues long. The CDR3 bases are TGTGCCAGCAGCTCCCGGACAGGGAGGAACACTGAAGCTTTCTTT. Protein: CASSSRTGRNTEAFF.